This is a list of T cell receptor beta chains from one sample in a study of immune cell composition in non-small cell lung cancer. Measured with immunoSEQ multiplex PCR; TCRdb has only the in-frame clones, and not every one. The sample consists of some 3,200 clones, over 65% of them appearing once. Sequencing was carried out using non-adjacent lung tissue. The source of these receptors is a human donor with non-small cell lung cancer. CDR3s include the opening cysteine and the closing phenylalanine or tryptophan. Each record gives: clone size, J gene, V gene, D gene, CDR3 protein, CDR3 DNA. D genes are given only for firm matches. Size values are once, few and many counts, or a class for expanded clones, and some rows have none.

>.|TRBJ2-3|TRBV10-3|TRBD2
CATNNGGTDTQYF
TGTGCCACCAACAACGGGGGGACAGATACGCAGTATTTT
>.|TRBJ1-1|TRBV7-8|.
CASSLAGRGTNTEAFF
TGTGCCAGCAGCTTAGCAGGCAGGGGCACGAACACTGAAGCTTTCTTT
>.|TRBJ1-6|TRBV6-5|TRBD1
CASSYSRDSFNSPLHF
TGTGCCAGCAGTTACTCCAGGGACAGTTTTAATTCACCCCTCCACTTT
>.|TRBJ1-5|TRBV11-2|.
CASSLAAGSNQPQHF
TGTGCCAGCAGCTTAGCCGCCGGTAGCAATCAGCCCCAGCATTTT
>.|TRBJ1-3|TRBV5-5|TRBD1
CASSSTGGTPRSGNTIYF
TGTGCCAGCAGCTCGACAGGGGGCACTCCCCGCTCTGGAAACACCATATATTTT
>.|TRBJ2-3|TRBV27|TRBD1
CASSPRQGSTDTQYF
TGTGCCAGCAGTCCGCGACAGGGGTCCACAGATACGCAGTATTTT
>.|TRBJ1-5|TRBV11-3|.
CASSLNPSASGEPQHF
TGTGCCAGCAGCTTAAACCCCTCGGCCTCCGGGGAGCCCCAGCATTTT
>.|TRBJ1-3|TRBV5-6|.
CASSFRSRVGGNTIYF
TGTGCCAGCAGCTTTAGGTCCAGGGTAGGAGGAAACACCATATATTTT
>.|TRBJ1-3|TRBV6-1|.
CASIQGSGNTIYF
TGTGCCAGCATTCAGGGGTCAGGAAACACCATATATTTT
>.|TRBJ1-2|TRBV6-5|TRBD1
CASSPRQGSHGYTF
TGTGCCAGCAGCCCCCGACAGGGGTCGCATGGCTACACCTTC
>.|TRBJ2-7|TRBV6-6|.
CASSLAPSVLYEQYF
TGTGCCAGCAGCCTAGCCCCTAGCGTTCTCTACGAGCAGTACTTC
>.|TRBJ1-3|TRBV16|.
CASSQAPTGFSGNTIYF
TGTGCCAGCAGCCAAGCTCCCACAGGATTCTCTGGAAACACCATATATTTT
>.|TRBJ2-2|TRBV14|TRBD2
CASSRGLAGTGELFF
TGTGCCAGCAGCCGCGGGCTAGCGGGCACCGGGGAGCTGTTTTTT
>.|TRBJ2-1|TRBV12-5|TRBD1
CASGSSGTDYNEQFF
TGTGCTAGTGGTTCCTCCGGGACAGATTACAATGAGCAGTTCTTC
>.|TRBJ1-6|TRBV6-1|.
CASSDRNRVKHSPLHF
TGTGCCAGCAGTGATCGAAACAGGGTCAAACATTCACCCCTCCACTTT
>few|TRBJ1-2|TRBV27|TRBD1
CASRVLAGQGNYGYTF
TGTGCCAGCAGAGTCCTCGCGGGACAGGGGAACTATGGCTACACCTTC
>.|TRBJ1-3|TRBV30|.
CAWSVGHSGNTIYF
TGTGCCTGGAGTGTTGGACATTCTGGAAACACCATATATTTT
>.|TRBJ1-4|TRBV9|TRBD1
CASSDGTGWNEKLFF
TGTGCCAGCAGCGATGGGACAGGATGGAATGAAAAACTGTTTTTT
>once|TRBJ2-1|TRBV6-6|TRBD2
CASSYDTSGTSEQFF
TGTGCCAGCAGTTACGATACTAGCGGGACTAGTGAGCAGTTCTTC
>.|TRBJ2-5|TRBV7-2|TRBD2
CASSLGGGRGGGETQYF
TGTGCCAGCAGCTTAGGAGGCGGGAGGGGAGGAGGGGAGACCCAGTACTTC
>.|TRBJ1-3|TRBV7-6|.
CASSLSSGNTIYF
TGTGCCAGCAGCCTCAGCTCTGGAAACACCATATATTTT
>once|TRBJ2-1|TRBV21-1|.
CARASGHNEQFF
TGTGCCAGAGCTAGCGGGCACAATGAGCAGTTCTTC
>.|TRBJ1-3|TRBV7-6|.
CASSLVSDGASGNTIYF
TGTGCCAGCAGCTTAGTGTCCGACGGAGCCTCTGGAAACACCATATATTTT
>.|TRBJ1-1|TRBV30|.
CAWDVGQTNTEAFF
TGTGCCTGGGATGTCGGACAGACGAACACTGAAGCTTTCTTT
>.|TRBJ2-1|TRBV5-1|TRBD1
CASSRTGDPGEQFF
TGCGCCAGCAGCCGGACAGGGGACCCGGGGGAGCAGTTCTTC
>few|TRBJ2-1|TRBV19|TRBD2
CASSDPQRGAYNEQFF
TGTGCCAGTAGTGACCCCCAGCGGGGGGCCTACAATGAGCAGTTCTTC
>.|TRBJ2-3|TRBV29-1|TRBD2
CSSGGGTDTQYF
TGCAGCAGCGGGGGAGGCACAGATACGCAGTATTTT
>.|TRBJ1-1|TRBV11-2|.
CASSLGGNTEAFF
TGTGCCAGCAGCTTAGGAGGGAACACTGAAGCTTTCTTT
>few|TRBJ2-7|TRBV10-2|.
CASSESVTATAYEQYF
TGCGCCAGCAGTGAGTCGGTAACAGCTACAGCCTACGAGCAGTACTTC
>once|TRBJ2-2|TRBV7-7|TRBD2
CASSSATSGTPTGELFF
TGTGCTAGCAGCTCAGCCACCAGCGGGACCCCCACCGGGGAGCTGTTTTTT
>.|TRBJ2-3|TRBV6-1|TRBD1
CASSLDRVTDTQYF
TGTGCCAGCAGTTTGGACAGGGTCACAGATACGCAGTATTTT
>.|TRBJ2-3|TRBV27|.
CASSNVLGTQYF
TGTGCCAGCAGCAACGTTCTCGGTACGCAGTATTTT
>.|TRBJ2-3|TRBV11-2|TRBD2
CASSLLAGVNTDTQYF
TGTGCCAGCAGCCTATTAGCGGGAGTGAACACAGATACGCAGTATTTT
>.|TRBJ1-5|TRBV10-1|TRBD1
CASSDSGTGGLSNQPQHF
TGCGCCAGCAGTGATTCCGGGACAGGGGGCCTTAGCAATCAGCCCCAGCATTTT
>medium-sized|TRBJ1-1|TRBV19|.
CASSMGSKGGAFF
TGTGCCAGTAGTATGGGATCTAAAGGAGGAGCTTTCTTT
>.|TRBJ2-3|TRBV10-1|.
CASSESIGISSDTQYF
TGCGCCAGCAGTGAGTCTATTGGTATTAGCTCGGATACGCAGTATTTT
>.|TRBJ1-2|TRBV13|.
CASSQKPDSYGYTF
TGTGCCAGCAGCCAGAAGCCGGACAGCTATGGCTACACCTTC
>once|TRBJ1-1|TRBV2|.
CASSSRRGWAEAFF
TGTGCCAGCAGTAGCCGCCGGGGTTGGGCTGAAGCTTTCTTT
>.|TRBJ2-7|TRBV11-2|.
CASSLPPQGITYEQYF
TGTGCCAGCAGCTTACCCCCGCAGGGGATTACCTACGAGCAGTACTTC
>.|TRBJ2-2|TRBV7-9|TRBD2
CASSPGTSGSWVTGELFF
TGTGCCAGCAGCCCTGGGACTAGCGGGAGTTGGGTCACCGGGGAGCTGTTTTTT
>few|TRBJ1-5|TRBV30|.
CAWSEPGNQPQHF
TGTGCCTGGAGTGAACCGGGCAATCAGCCCCAGCATTTT
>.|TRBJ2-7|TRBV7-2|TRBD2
CASSPSGISGGRNEQYF
TGTGCCAGCAGCCCCAGCGGAATTTCCGGGGGGAGGAACGAGCAGTACTTC
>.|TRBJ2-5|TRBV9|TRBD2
CASSGTSGRAALETQYF
TGTGCCAGCAGCGGGACTAGCGGGAGGGCCGCGTTGGAGACCCAGTACTTC
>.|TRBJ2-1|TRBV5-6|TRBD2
CASSLVASGGGPYNEQFF
TGTGCCAGCAGCTTAGTGGCTAGCGGGGGGGGACCATACAATGAGCAGTTCTTC
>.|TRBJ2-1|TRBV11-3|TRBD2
CASSPRGLASYNEQFF
TGTGCCAGCAGCCCCCGGGGACTAGCTTCCTACAATGAGCAGTTCTTC
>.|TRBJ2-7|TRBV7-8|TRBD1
CASSIGQGAHEQYF
TGTGCCAGCAGCATCGGACAGGGGGCTCACGAGCAGTACTTC
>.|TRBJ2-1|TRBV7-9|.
CAIPRDSYNEQFF
TGTGCCATCCCTCGGGACTCCTACAATGAGCAGTTCTTC
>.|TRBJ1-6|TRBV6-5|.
CASSDTGRSPLHF
TGTGCCAGCAGTGACACAGGGAGATCACCCCTCCACTTT
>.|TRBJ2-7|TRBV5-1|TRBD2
CASRQGLAGEQYF
TGCGCCAGCAGACAAGGACTAGCGGGCGAGCAGTACTTC